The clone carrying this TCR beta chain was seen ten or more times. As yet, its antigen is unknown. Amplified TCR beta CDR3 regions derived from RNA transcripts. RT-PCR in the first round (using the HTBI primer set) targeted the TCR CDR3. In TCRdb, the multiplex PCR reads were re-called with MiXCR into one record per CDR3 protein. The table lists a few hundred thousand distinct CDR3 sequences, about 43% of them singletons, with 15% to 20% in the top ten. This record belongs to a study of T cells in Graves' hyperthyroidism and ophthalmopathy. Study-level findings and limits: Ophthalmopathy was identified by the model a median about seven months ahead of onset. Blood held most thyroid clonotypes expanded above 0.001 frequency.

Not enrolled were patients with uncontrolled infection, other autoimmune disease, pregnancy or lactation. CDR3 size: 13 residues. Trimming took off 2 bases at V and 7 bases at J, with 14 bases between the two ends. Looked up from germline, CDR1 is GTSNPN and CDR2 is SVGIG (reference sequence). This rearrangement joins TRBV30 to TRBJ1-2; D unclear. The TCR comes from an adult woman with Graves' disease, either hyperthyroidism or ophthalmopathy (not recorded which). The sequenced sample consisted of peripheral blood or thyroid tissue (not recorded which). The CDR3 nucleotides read TGTGCCTGGAGTATTAGGTTCTCCGTTGGCTACACCTTC. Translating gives CAWSIRFSVGYTF.